This T cell receptor (beta chain) was observed in a study of cytomegalovirus exposure and HLA in healthy donors. The CDR3 length is 14 residues. Germline CDR1 reads MNHEY; CDR2 reads SMNVEV (reference sequence). V was trimmed by 0 bases and J by 8 bases, leaving 13 bases between them. A multiplex PCR was run with 60 Vbeta primers and 13 Jbeta primers. In the original processing: Approximately 9.9 million of 70 million to 80 million unique TCR beta chains were shared, per a later count. The method was immunoSEQ multiplex PCR; TCRdb's version includes in-frame clones alone and lacks a portion of them. V and J calls and clone size are copied from that table; D and trimming were computed from the DNA. The profile covers 70,000 to 100,000 clones, with less than 70% appearing a single time and 2.7% taken by the ten largest.

The chain has TRBV27 and TRBJ1-2; possibly TRBD1 for D (6 bases). This receptor was taken from a man in his fifties in good health and CMV-seronegative. Sequences were obtained from PBMCs. Here the CDR3 DNA reads TGTGCCAGCAGTTTATCGTTGGGGGCAAGGGGCTACACCTTC. Its protein is CASSLSLGARGYTF.